This passage covers 21 T cell receptor beta chains from one sample sequenced in a study of OX40 agonist ivuxolimab in advanced cancers. Only in-frame clones appear in the TCRdb table, and some are missing; sequencing was by immunoSEQ multiplex PCR. The sample lists 55,000 to 65,000 clones; around nine tenths were seen once. Here the sequenced sample was CD4+ or CD8+ T cells sorted from blood, taken in a trial of the OX40 agonist ivuxolimab. These receptors originate from an adult with an advanced solid tumor such as melanoma, head and neck, liver or kidney cancer.

The chain employs TRBV7-8 and TRBJ1-1; TRBD1 aligns across 7 bases. The V gene end was trimmed by 1 base and the J gene end by 4 bases; junction bases not matched to a gene: 6. The germline V gene has CDR1 SGHVS and CDR2 FQNEAQ. The CDR3 has 15 amino acids. CDR3 nucleotide sequence: TGTGCCAGCAGCTTAGGGGGAACAGGGGTCACTGAAGCTTTCTTT. This sequence encodes CASSLGGTGVTEAFF.

This clone was found once. The CDR3 sequence is CASSLRQAYEQYF. The CDR3 nucleotides read TGCGCCAGCAGCTTAAGACAGGCCTACGAGCAGTACTTC. This chain connects TRBV4-1 to TRBJ2-7; D is possibly TRBD1 (6 bases). The CDR3 spans 13 residues. CDR1 and CDR2 from the germline V gene are MGHRA and YSYEKL. Trimming pared 5 bases from V and 2 bases from J, leaving 10 bases between.

The V and J genes are TRBV19 and TRBJ1-1, with a possible D match to TRBD1 (5 bases). Trimming pared 4 bases from V and 10 bases from J, leaving 16 bases between. Per germline, CDR1 LNHDA and CDR2 SQIVND (reference sequence). This CDR3 contains 13 residues. The CDR3 reads CASSRGPVGLAFF. Here the CDR3 DNA reads TGTGCCAGTAGTAGGGGCCCCGTCGGTCTAGCTTTCTTT.

This clone was recorded once. The chain joins TRBV18 to TRBJ2-1, with TRBD2 identical over 9 bases. Losses at the gene ends were 3 bases for V and 6 bases for J; bases not matched to a gene: 6. Germline values: CDR1 KGHSH, CDR2 LQKENI. The CDR3 is 15 residues long. The CDR3 region has the DNA TGTGCCAGCTCACCCAGACTAGCGGAGCTCAATGAGCAGTTCTTC. It yields the protein CASSPRLAELNEQFF.

The gene calls are TRBV2 and TRBJ1-6, with 12 nucleotides matching TRBD1. The CDR3 spans 15 residues. V lost 7 bases to trimming and J lost 11 bases; unmatched junction nucleotides: 9. Per germline, CDR1 SNHLY and CDR2 FYNNEI. The CDR3: CASIGDRGRAAPLHF. The CDR3 DNA reads TGTGCCAGCATCGGGGACAGGGGGCGGGCGGCACCCCTCCACTTT.

The chain couples TRBV7-2 to TRBJ2-1, with 8 bases fitting TRBD2. CDR1 SGHTA and CDR2 FQGNSA come from the germline V gene. V was clipped by 5 bases and J by 4 bases; unmatched bases: 7. CDR3 length: 15 amino acids. The DNA for the CDR3 is TGTGCCAGCAGCCTCGTACTAGCGGCATACAATGAGCAGTTCTTC. This translates into CASSLVLAAYNEQFF.

The chain is built from TRBV6-4 and TRBJ1-2; possible D gene TRBD1, 5 bases. Trimming cost V 0 bases and J 0 bases, with 11 bases left between them. The CDR3 is made up of 16 amino acids. In germline, CDR1 is MRHNA, CDR2 SNTAGT. CDR3 sequence: CASSDSIGASNYGYTF. The CDR3 DNA reads TGTGCCAGCAGTGACTCGATCGGGGCCTCTAACTATGGCTACACCTTC.

With regard to this clone: The same CDR3 also results from other DNA sequences found in this sample. The rearrangement joins TRBV7-2 to TRBJ2-3, with 8 nucleotides matching TRBD2. Germline V CDR1 and CDR2: SGHTA, FQGNSA. V shed 1 base and J 5 bases; nucleotides not matched to a gene: 2. The length of the CDR3 is 14 residues. The CDR3 nucleotides are TGTGCCAGCAGCTTAGGCCTAGCGGGAGATACGCAGTATTTT. Protein product: CASSLGLAGDTQYF.

The chain is built from TRBV4-2 and TRBJ2-1; D gene ambiguous. CDR1 and CDR2 (germline): LGHNA, YNFKEQ. There are 15 residues in the CDR3. Trimming pared 2 bases from V and 5 bases from J, leaving 13 bases between. The CDR3 coding sequence is TGTGCCAGCAGCCAAAAAGTGGGGTGGGACAATGAGCAGTTCTTC. Its protein is CASSQKVGWDNEQFF.

The chain joins TRBV28 to TRBJ1-5; the D is unclear. The germline gives CDR1 MDHEN, CDR2 SYDVKM. The CDR3 totals 16 residues. V was pared by 6 bases and J by 0 bases, with 15 bases between. The DNA for the CDR3 is TGTGCCAGCAGCCGGAGCGTCGGAACTAGCAATCAGCCCCAGCATTTT. This translates into CASSRSVGTSNQPQHF.

J is TRBJ2-1 and V is TRBV9, with D maybe TRBD2 (5 bases). Per germline, CDR1 SGDLS and CDR2 YYNGEE. This CDR3 has 14 amino acids. V lost 0 bases and J lost 6, with 10 bases in between. The CDR3 DNA is TGTGCCAGCAGCGTAGCTCGAGCGGCCAATGAGCAGTTCTTC. Its translation: CASSVARAANEQFF. Full variable domain (outside the CDR3, taken from reference TRBV9 and TRBJ2-1): DSGVTQTPKHLITATGQRVTLRCSPRSGDLSVYWYQQSLDQGLQFLIQYYNGEERAKGNILERFSAQQFPDLHSELNLSSLELGDSALYFCASSVARAANEQFFGPGTRLTVL.

This chain uses TRBV6-6 with TRBJ1-2, with a weak D call TRBD1 (5 bases). The CDR3 sequence is 14 residues long. The V and J ends lost 5 bases and 3 bases respectively, with 13 bases between them. Germline CDR1 MNHNY, CDR2 SVGAGI (reference sequence). The CDR3 coding sequence is TGTGCCAGCAGTCCACAAGGGGTCCACTATGGCTACACCTTC. This codes for CASSPQGVHYGYTF.

V usage is TRBV21-1 and J usage is TRBJ2-6; the D segment call TRBD2 is taken from the table without a DNA check. TRBV21-1 is a pseudogene. This CDR3 spans 21 amino acids. The CDR3 DNA reads TGTGCCAGCAGCTGCCCGGTGGTACGGGATCGTATGGTATCTGGGGCCAACGTCCTGACTTTC. The encoded protein is CASSCPVVRDRMVSGANVLTF.

The V and J genes are TRBV19 and TRBJ2-1, with 7 bases matching TRBD1. This CDR3 contains 15 residues. In germline, CDR1 is LNHDA, CDR2 SQIVND (reference sequence). J lost 5 bases, V lost 6 bases, and 10 bases had no gene match. The CDR3 loop is CASSPSRQGHNEQFF. DNA of the CDR3: TGTGCCAGTAGCCCGTCCCGACAGGGCCACAATGAGCAGTTCTTC. Full variable domain (missing parts from reference TRBV19 and TRBJ2-1): DGGITQSPKYLFRKEGQNVTLSCEQNLNHDAMYWYRQDPGQGLRLIYYSQIVNDFQKGDIAEGYSVSREKKESFPLTVTSAQKNPTAFYLCASSPSRQGHNEQFFGPGTRLTVL.

The chain uses TRBV5-5 and TRBJ2-5; perhaps D is TRBD1 or TRBD2 (6 bases each). Trimming left V 3 bases short and J 7 bases short, with 28 bases between. CDR1 and CDR2 (germline): SGHKS, YYEKEE (reference sequence). This CDR3 is built from 18 residues. CDR3 amino acids: CASSSTGTGAGGTGTQYF. DNA of the CDR3: TGTGCCAGCAGCTCTACAGGGACGGGGGCCGGCGGCACGGGGACCCAGTACTTC. Full variable domain (remainder filled in from reference TRBV5-5 and TRBJ2-5): DAGVTQSPTHLIKTRGQQVTLRCSPISGHKSVSWYQQVLGQGPQFIFQYYEKEERGRGNFPDRFSARQFPNYSSELNVNALLLGDSALYLCASSSTGTGAGGTGTQYFGPGTRLLVL.

V and J are TRBV5-1 and TRBJ2-5; possibly TRBD1 for D (6 bases). The length of the CDR3 is 13 residues. CDR1 is SGHRS, CDR2 YFSETQ, per germline. The V end was cut by 2 bases, the J end by 3 bases, with 8 bases between. CDR3 amino acids: CASSFYREETQYF. The DNA of the CDR3 is TGCGCCAGCAGCTTCTACAGGGAAGAGACCCAGTACTTC.

This chain joins TRBV19 and TRBJ2-7; D not resolved. The CDR3 sequence is 15 residues long. CDR1 and CDR2 from the germline V gene are LNHDA and SQIVND (reference sequence). Trimming cost V 3 bases and J 2 bases, with 14 bases left between them. CDR3 protein: CASSMGQAVAYEQYF. As DNA, the CDR3 is TGTGCCAGTAGTATGGGCCAGGCTGTAGCCTACGAGCAGTACTTC.

The J gene is TRBJ1-3, the V gene TRBV7-3; D is ambiguous. The V gene's germline CDR1 is SGHTA and CDR2 FQGTGA. The CDR3 runs 16 residues. V gave up 6 bases and J gave up 0 bases, with 15 bases separating them. CDR3 in amino acids: CASSRTPGPSGNTIYF. As DNA, the CDR3 is TGTGCCAGCAGTCGCACTCCAGGACCCTCTGGAAACACCATATATTTT.

CDR3 sequence: CASSLGQEEETQYF. CDR3 DNA sequence: TGTGCCAGCAGCTTAGGACAGGAAGAAGAGACCCAGTACTTC. The chain employs TRBV11-3 and TRBJ2-5; a possible D gene is TRBD1 (6 bases). The CDR3 extends over 14 amino acids. CDR1 is SGHNT and CDR2 is YENEEA in the germline V gene. Between the trimmed V and J ends, which lost 1 base and 3 bases, there was a span of 9 bases.

V usage is TRBV30 and J usage is TRBJ2-7, with 9 bases fitting TRBD1. CDR1 and CDR2 from the germline V gene are GTSNPN and SVGIG (reference sequence). The V segment lost 8 bases and the J segment 4 bases; nucleotides outside the gene matches: 6. This CDR3 is built from 12 residues. The CDR3 spells CAGGQGSYEQYF. CDR3 nucleotides: TGTGCCGGCGGACAGGGGAGTTACGAGCAGTACTTC.

The chain is built from TRBV20-1 and TRBJ2-1; D unresolved. The CDR3 runs 10 residues. The germline V gene has CDR1 DFQATT and CDR2 SNEGSKA (reference sequence). V gave up 6 bases and J gave up 7 bases, with 7 bases separating them. The CDR3 sequence: CSAWRNEQFF. CDR3 DNA: TGCAGTGCCTGGCGAAATGAGCAGTTCTTC.